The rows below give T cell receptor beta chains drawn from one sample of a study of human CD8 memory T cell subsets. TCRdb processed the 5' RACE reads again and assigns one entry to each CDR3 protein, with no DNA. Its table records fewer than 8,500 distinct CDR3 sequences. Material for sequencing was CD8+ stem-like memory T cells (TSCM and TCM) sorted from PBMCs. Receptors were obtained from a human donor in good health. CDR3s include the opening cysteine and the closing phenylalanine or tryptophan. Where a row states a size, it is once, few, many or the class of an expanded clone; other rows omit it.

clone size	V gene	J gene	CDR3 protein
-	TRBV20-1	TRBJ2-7	CSARTGSYEQYF
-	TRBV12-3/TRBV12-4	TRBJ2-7	CASSPRDRWGEQYF
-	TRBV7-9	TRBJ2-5	CASSLGGSETQYF
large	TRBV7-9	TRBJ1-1	CALTPGVRTEAFF
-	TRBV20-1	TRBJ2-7	CSARPDSYEQYF
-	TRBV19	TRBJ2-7	CASQGDNSYEQYF
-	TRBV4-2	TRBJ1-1	CASSRDPGVMNTEAFF
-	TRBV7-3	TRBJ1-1	CASSPLGGNGAEAFF
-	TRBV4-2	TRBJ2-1	CASSQDASGPYNEQFF
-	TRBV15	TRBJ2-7	CATSPREGGRIYEQYF
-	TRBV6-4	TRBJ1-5	CASSDRTGQTSVNQPQHF
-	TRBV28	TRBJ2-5	CASKGLGETQYF
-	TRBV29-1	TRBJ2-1	CSVEDLAGGPSSYNEQFF
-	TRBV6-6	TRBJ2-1	CASSYSKSQGQQFF
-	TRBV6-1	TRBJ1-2	CASSEGPGYGYTF
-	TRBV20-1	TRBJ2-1	CSSYERVDNEQFF
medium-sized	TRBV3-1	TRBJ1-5	CASSQDRQSGQPQHF
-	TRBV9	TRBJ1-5	CASSVDLGVEPQHF
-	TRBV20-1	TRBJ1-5	CSATEPNQPQHF
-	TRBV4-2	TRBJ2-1	CASSQDSGGATYNEQFF
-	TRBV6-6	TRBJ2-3	CASSYPASGSTDTQYF
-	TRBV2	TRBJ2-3	CASSLGGTALTDTQYF
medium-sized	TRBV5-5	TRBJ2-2	CASSLDVDGELFF
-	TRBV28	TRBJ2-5	CASSLGTSFRETQYF